This TCR beta chain stems from a study of T cells after yellow fever vaccination. TCRdb reprocessed the 5' RACE reads via MiXCR and lists one record per CDR3 protein. The table includes 320,000 or so distinct CDR3 sequences, about 7.8% detected once. This clonotype was counted only a few times. The CDR3 spans 14 residues. V lost 5 bases and J lost 2; bases outside the gene matches: 4. CDR1 and CDR2 from the germline V gene are SGHTA and FQGNSA. The chain links TRBV7-2 to TRBJ1-2, with 8 bases aligning to TRBD1. This material consisted of PBMCs, taken about 41 days after the first yellow fever vaccination. This receptor was taken from a man aged 18 to 35 who received the YFV17D yellow fever vaccine. The CDR3 reads CASSPRQGNYGYTF. In DNA form, the CDR3 reads TGTGCCAGCAGCCCAAGACAGGGGAACTATGGCTACACCTTC.